This is a list of T cell receptor beta chains from one sample in a study of shared clonotypes between healthy human individuals. The repertoire was sequenced with immunoSEQ multiplex PCR; TCRdb's copy has only in-frame clones and lacks some. The table lists over a million clones, approximately 98.5% of them singletons. Sequenced input: naive CD4+ T cells sorted from blood. Receptors originate from a man aged 30-40 years in good health. Both conserved end residues are part of each CDR3. D genes are given only for firm matches. The size field is filled for only some rows; it gives once, few, many or a size class.

V gene: TRBV5-1; clone size: NA; CDR3 length: 18; J gene: TRBJ2-7; D gene: TRBD2; CDR3 protein: CASSLVSFTAGALLEQYF; CDR3 DNA: TGCGCCAGCAGCTTGGTTAGTTTTACGGCGGGAGCCCTTTTGGAGCAGTACTTC
V gene: TRBV28; clone size: NA; CDR3 length: 16; J gene: TRBJ1-2; D gene: TRBD1; CDR3 protein: CASSLTRPDRGYGYTF; CDR3 DNA: TGTGCCAGCAGCTTAACCCGACCAGACAGGGGCTATGGCTACACCTTC
V gene: TRBV6-6; clone size: NA; CDR3 length: 13; J gene: TRBJ1-5; D gene: NA; CDR3 protein: CASVPDSNQPQHF; CDR3 DNA: TGTGCCAGCGTCCCGGATAGCAATCAGCCCCAGCATTTT
V gene: TRBV18; clone size: NA; CDR3 length: 19; J gene: TRBJ2-3; D gene: TRBD2; CDR3 protein: CASSPSGLGTSGNADTQYF; CDR3 DNA: TGTGCCAGCTCACCGTCGGGGTTAGGGACTAGCGGGAACGCAGATACGCAGTATTTT
V gene: TRBV7-2; clone size: NA; CDR3 length: 14; J gene: TRBJ1-1; D gene: NA; CDR3 protein: CASSLGLLNTEAFF; CDR3 DNA: TGTGCCAGCAGCTTAGGGCTCTTGAACACTGAAGCTTTCTTT
V gene: TRBV6-1; clone size: NA; CDR3 length: 14; J gene: TRBJ2-7; D gene: TRBD2; CDR3 protein: CASKTSGTPYEQYF; CDR3 DNA: TGTGCCAGCAAAACTAGCGGGACCCCTTACGAGCAGTACTTC
V gene: TRBV5-4; clone size: NA; CDR3 length: 16; J gene: TRBJ2-7; D gene: NA; CDR3 protein: CASSLTTGRSLYEQYF; CDR3 DNA: TGTGCCAGCAGCTTGACAACGGGAAGGTCCCTCTACGAGCAGTACTTC
V gene: TRBV6-5; clone size: NA; CDR3 length: 14; J gene: TRBJ2-1; D gene: NA; CDR3 protein: CASSFDRNYNEQFF; CDR3 DNA: TGTGCCAGCAGTTTCGACAGAAACTACAATGAGCAGTTCTTC
V gene: TRBV5-1; clone size: once; CDR3 length: 15; J gene: TRBJ2-1; D gene: TRBD2; CDR3 protein: CASSLAPSGYNEQFF; CDR3 DNA: TGCGCCAGCAGCTTGGCACCTAGCGGGTACAATGAGCAGTTCTTC
V gene: TRBV7-9; clone size: NA; CDR3 length: 14; J gene: TRBJ2-7; D gene: NA; CDR3 protein: CASSSNRVAYEQYF; CDR3 DNA: TGTGCCAGCAGCTCTAACAGGGTCGCCTACGAGCAGTACTTC
V gene: TRBV2; clone size: NA; CDR3 length: 14; J gene: TRBJ2-7; D gene: TRBD1; CDR3 protein: CASSAGTGSYEQYF; CDR3 DNA: TGTGCCAGCAGTGCCGGGACAGGGTCCTACGAGCAGTACTTC
V gene: TRBV30; clone size: NA; CDR3 length: 15; J gene: TRBJ2-2; D gene: TRBD2; CDR3 protein: CAWCHLAGGPGELFF; CDR3 DNA: TGTGCCTGGTGCCACCTAGCGGGAGGACCCGGGGAGCTGTTTTTT
V gene: TRBV29-1; clone size: NA; CDR3 length: 18; J gene: TRBJ2-2; D gene: TRBD2; CDR3 protein: CSVARTSGRAANTGELFF; CDR3 DNA: TGCAGCGTAGCTCGGACTAGCGGGAGGGCCGCTAACACCGGGGAGCTGTTTTTT
V gene: TRBV28; clone size: NA; CDR3 length: 14; J gene: TRBJ1-3; D gene: NA; CDR3 protein: CASSVQNSGNTIYF; CDR3 DNA: TGTGCCAGCAGCGTACAGAACTCTGGAAACACCATATATTTT
V gene: TRBV29-1; clone size: NA; CDR3 length: 14; J gene: TRBJ2-7; D gene: NA; CDR3 protein: CSVAGLYGLYEQYF; CDR3 DNA: TGCAGCGTTGCGGGCCTGTACGGTCTCTACGAGCAGTACTTC
V gene: TRBV2; clone size: NA; CDR3 length: 14; J gene: TRBJ1-5; D gene: TRBD1; CDR3 protein: CASSRQGAGQPQHF; CDR3 DNA: TGTGCCAGCAGTCGACAGGGGGCAGGTCAGCCCCAGCATTTT
V gene: TRBV7-9; clone size: NA; CDR3 length: 16; J gene: TRBJ2-6; D gene: NA; CDR3 protein: CASSHVLPSGANVLTF; CDR3 DNA: TGTGCCAGCAGTCACGTCCTGCCTTCTGGGGCCAACGTCCTGACTTTC
V gene: TRBV20-1; clone size: NA; CDR3 length: 11; J gene: TRBJ2-7; D gene: NA; CDR3 protein: CSAREDYEQYF; CDR3 DNA: TGCAGTGCTAGAGAGGACTACGAGCAGTACTTC
V gene: TRBV6-5; clone size: NA; CDR3 length: 14; J gene: TRBJ1-1; D gene: NA; CDR3 protein: CASSYQDMNTEAFF; CDR3 DNA: TGTGCCAGCAGTTACCAAGACATGAACACTGAAGCTTTCTTT
V gene: TRBV5-1; clone size: once; CDR3 length: 15; J gene: TRBJ1-3; D gene: NA; CDR3 protein: CASSQEGRSGNTIYF; CDR3 DNA: TGCGCCAGCAGCCAGGAAGGGCGGTCTGGAAACACCATATATTTT
V gene: TRBV5-6; clone size: NA; CDR3 length: 16; J gene: TRBJ1-5; D gene: NA; CDR3 protein: CASSLRTSYSNQPQHF; CDR3 DNA: TGTGCCAGCAGCTTGCGGACCTCCTATAGCAATCAGCCCCAGCATTTT
V gene: TRBV6-5; clone size: NA; CDR3 length: 16; J gene: TRBJ1-3; D gene: TRBD1; CDR3 protein: CASSFLGTGRPNTIYF; CDR3 DNA: TGTGCCAGCAGTTTTCTCGGGACAGGGCGACCAAACACCATATATTTT
V gene: TRBV11-2; clone size: once; CDR3 length: 17; J gene: TRBJ2-7; D gene: NA; CDR3 protein: CASSLVVGTPWGYEQYF; CDR3 DNA: TGTGCCAGCAGCTTAGTGGTGGGCACCCCTTGGGGCTACGAGCAGTACTTC
V gene: TRBV10-3; clone size: once; CDR3 length: 15; J gene: TRBJ2-7; D gene: TRBD1; CDR3 protein: CAISEVRTGNYEQYF; CDR3 DNA: TGTGCCATCAGTGAAGTTCGGACAGGGAACTACGAGCAGTACTTC
V gene: TRBV7-2; clone size: NA; CDR3 length: 13; J gene: TRBJ2-2; D gene: NA; CDR3 protein: CASSLGRTGELFF; CDR3 DNA: TGTGCCAGCAGCTTAGGTAGAACCGGGGAGCTGTTTTTT
V gene: TRBV2; clone size: NA; CDR3 length: 15; J gene: TRBJ1-5; D gene: NA; CDR3 protein: CASSERLQDNQPQHF; CDR3 DNA: TGTGCCAGCAGTGAAAGGTTACAGGACAATCAGCCCCAGCATTTT
V gene: TRBV5-4; clone size: NA; CDR3 length: 16; J gene: TRBJ2-3; D gene: NA; CDR3 protein: CASSSVGKRSSDTQYF; CDR3 DNA: TGTGCCAGCAGCTCCGTCGGGAAGCGGAGCTCAGATACGCAGTATTTT
V gene: TRBV29-1; clone size: NA; CDR3 length: 15; J gene: TRBJ2-1; D gene: TRBD2; CDR3 protein: CSGQLGAGGDNEQFF; CDR3 DNA: TGCAGCGGTCAACTCGGAGCGGGAGGGGACAATGAGCAGTTCTTC
V gene: TRBV29-1; clone size: NA; CDR3 length: 13; J gene: TRBJ2-1; D gene: NA; CDR3 protein: CSVETSVGHEQFF; CDR3 DNA: TGCAGCGTTGAAACGAGCGTGGGCCATGAGCAGTTCTTC
V gene: TRBV7-9; clone size: NA; CDR3 length: 17; J gene: TRBJ2-7; D gene: NA; CDR3 protein: CASSLALTGRSSYEQYF; CDR3 DNA: TGTGCCAGCAGCTTAGCCCTGACAGGGAGGAGCTCCTACGAGCAGTACTTC
V gene: TRBV27; clone size: NA; CDR3 length: 14; J gene: TRBJ2-6; D gene: NA; CDR3 protein: CASSLNSGANVLTF; CDR3 DNA: TGTGCCAGCAGTCTAAACTCTGGGGCCAACGTCCTGACTTTC
V gene: TRBV19; clone size: NA; CDR3 length: 14; J gene: TRBJ2-3; D gene: NA; CDR3 protein: CASTTGPHTDTQYF; CDR3 DNA: TGTGCCAGTACGACAGGCCCTCACACAGATACGCAGTATTTT
V gene: TRBV7-2; clone size: NA; CDR3 length: 16; J gene: TRBJ2-3; D gene: TRBD2; CDR3 protein: CASSPVAGYLTDTQYF; CDR3 DNA: TGTGCCAGCAGCCCAGTAGCGGGATATCTCACAGATACGCAGTATTTT
V gene: TRBV28; clone size: NA; CDR3 length: 15; J gene: TRBJ2-5; D gene: NA; CDR3 protein: CASSLGRGRQETQYF; CDR3 DNA: TGTGCCAGCAGCTTGGGCAGGGGACGACAAGAGACCCAGTACTTC
V gene: TRBV7-8; clone size: NA; CDR3 length: 14; J gene: TRBJ2-5; D gene: NA; CDR3 protein: CASSLNSVQETQYF; CDR3 DNA: TGTGCCAGCAGCTTAAACTCCGTTCAAGAGACCCAGTACTTC
V gene: TRBV12-5; clone size: NA; CDR3 length: 15; J gene: TRBJ2-2; D gene: TRBD2; CDR3 protein: CASGQGLAGEGELFF; CDR3 DNA: TGTGCTAGTGGTCAAGGACTAGCGGGAGAAGGGGAGCTGTTTTTT
V gene: TRBV19; clone size: NA; CDR3 length: 13; J gene: TRBJ2-1; D gene: NA; CDR3 protein: CASSIQAGNEQFF; CDR3 DNA: TGTGCCAGTAGTATCCAGGCGGGCAATGAGCAGTTCTTC
V gene: TRBV18; clone size: NA; CDR3 length: 15; J gene: TRBJ1-4; D gene: NA; CDR3 protein: CASSPSSRDNEKLFF; CDR3 DNA: TGTGCCAGCTCCCCAAGTTCCAGGGACAATGAAAAACTGTTTTTT
V gene: TRBV9; clone size: NA; CDR3 length: 14; J gene: TRBJ2-5; D gene: NA; CDR3 protein: CASSPHGDGGTQYF; CDR3 DNA: TGTGCCAGCAGCCCGCACGGGGATGGGGGGACCCAGTACTTC
V gene: TRBV19; clone size: NA; CDR3 length: 15; J gene: TRBJ2-7; D gene: TRBD1; CDR3 protein: CASSSTGTGNYEQYF; CDR3 DNA: TGTGCCAGTAGTTCCACCGGGACAGGGAACTACGAGCAGTACTTC
V gene: TRBV19; clone size: NA; CDR3 length: 12; J gene: TRBJ2-7; D gene: NA; CDR3 protein: CASSDFSYEQYF; CDR3 DNA: TGTGCCAGTAGTGACTTCTCCTACGAGCAGTACTTC
V gene: TRBV9; clone size: NA; CDR3 length: 14; J gene: TRBJ2-7; D gene: NA; CDR3 protein: CASSVGQTGYEQYF; CDR3 DNA: TGTGCCAGCAGCGTAGGGCAGACCGGCTACGAGCAGTACTTC
V gene: TRBV5-8; clone size: NA; CDR3 length: 16; J gene: TRBJ2-7; D gene: TRBD1; CDR3 protein: CASSLPWDRVSYEQYF; CDR3 DNA: TGTGCCAGCAGCTTGCCTTGGGACAGGGTCTCCTACGAGCAGTACTTC
V gene: TRBV30; clone size: NA; CDR3 length: 14; J gene: TRBJ1-1; D gene: NA; CDR3 protein: CALAFRLPEAEAFF; CDR3 DNA: TGTGCCCTGGCTTTTAGACTCCCTGAGGCTGAGGCTTTCTTT
V gene: TRBV20-1; clone size: NA; CDR3 length: 10; J gene: TRBJ1-1; D gene: NA; CDR3 protein: CSATDSEAFF; CDR3 DNA: TGCAGTGCGACGGACAGTGAAGCTTTCTTT
V gene: TRBV5-4; clone size: NA; CDR3 length: 13; J gene: TRBJ1-2; D gene: NA; CDR3 protein: CASSSLLDYGYTF; CDR3 DNA: TGTGCCAGCAGCAGTCTACTGGACTATGGCTACACCTTC
V gene: TRBV2; clone size: NA; CDR3 length: 14; J gene: TRBJ2-5; D gene: NA; CDR3 protein: CASSEARLQETQYF; CDR3 DNA: TGTGCCAGCAGTGAGGCGCGGCTCCAAGAGACCCAGTACTTC
V gene: TRBV19; clone size: once; CDR3 length: 16; J gene: TRBJ2-3; D gene: TRBD2; CDR3 protein: CASTTAGGMSTDTQYF; CDR3 DNA: TGTGCCAGTACCACCGCGGGAGGGATGAGCACAGATACGCAGTATTTT
V gene: TRBV7-3; clone size: NA; CDR3 length: 15; J gene: TRBJ2-1; D gene: TRBD2; CDR3 protein: CASSVTSGSYNEQFF; CDR3 DNA: TGTGCCAGCAGCGTAACTAGCGGGAGTTACAATGAGCAGTTCTTC
V gene: TRBV4-1; clone size: NA; CDR3 length: 17; J gene: TRBJ2-3; D gene: NA; CDR3 protein: CASSQDGGGSLVDTQYF; CDR3 DNA: TGCGCCAGCAGCCAAGATGGGGGCGGGAGTCTAGTAGATACGCAGTATTTT
V gene: TRBV5-4; clone size: NA; CDR3 length: 14; J gene: TRBJ2-1; D gene: NA; CDR3 protein: CATTWKRTYNEQFF; CDR3 DNA: TGTGCCACAACTTGGAAGCGGACCTACAATGAGCAGTTCTTC
V gene: TRBV27; clone size: once; CDR3 length: 15; J gene: TRBJ2-7; D gene: TRBD2; CDR3 protein: CASSIGTSGRYEQYF; CDR3 DNA: TGTGCCAGCTCGATCGGGACTAGCGGGAGATACGAGCAGTACTTC
V gene: TRBV6-5; clone size: NA; CDR3 length: 14; J gene: TRBJ1-5; D gene: TRBD1; CDR3 protein: CASSPLGQTQAQHF; CDR3 DNA: TGTGCCAGCAGTCCTCTGGGACAGACTCAGGCCCAGCATTTT
V gene: TRBV28; clone size: NA; CDR3 length: 17; J gene: TRBJ2-1; D gene: NA; CDR3 protein: CASSWYHGRSSYNEQFF; CDR3 DNA: TGTGCCAGCAGTTGGTATCATGGGCGGAGCTCCTACAATGAGCAGTTCTTC
V gene: TRBV28; clone size: NA; CDR3 length: 15; J gene: TRBJ2-3; D gene: TRBD1; CDR3 protein: CASSFGTGNTDTQYF; CDR3 DNA: TGTGCCAGCAGTTTTGGGACAGGAAACACAGATACGCAGTATTTT
V gene: TRBV5-4; clone size: NA; CDR3 length: 15; J gene: TRBJ2-2; D gene: TRBD1; CDR3 protein: CASSHRGASTGELFF; CDR3 DNA: TGTGCCAGCAGCCACAGGGGGGCAAGCACCGGGGAGCTGTTTTTT
V gene: TRBV5-1; clone size: NA; CDR3 length: 16; J gene: TRBJ2-2; D gene: TRBD1; CDR3 protein: CASSSGTGANTGELFF; CDR3 DNA: TGCGCCAGCAGTTCCGGGACAGGGGCGAACACCGGGGAGCTGTTTTTT
V gene: TRBV7-9; clone size: NA; CDR3 length: 17; J gene: TRBJ2-1; D gene: TRBD2; CDR3 protein: CARGRLAGGASYNEQFF; CDR3 DNA: TGTGCCAGGGGACGACTAGCGGGAGGGGCCTCCTACAATGAGCAGTTCTTC
V gene: TRBV5-4; clone size: NA; CDR3 length: 12; J gene: TRBJ2-7; D gene: NA; CDR3 protein: CASSKDNYEQYF; CDR3 DNA: TGTGCCAGCAGCAAGGACAACTACGAGCAGTACTTC
V gene: TRBV29-1; clone size: NA; CDR3 length: 17; J gene: TRBJ2-3; D gene: NA; CDR3 protein: CSVEAGTGLRSSDTQYF; CDR3 DNA: TGCAGCGTTGAAGCGGGAACCGGTCTACGCTCCTCAGATACGCAGTATTTT